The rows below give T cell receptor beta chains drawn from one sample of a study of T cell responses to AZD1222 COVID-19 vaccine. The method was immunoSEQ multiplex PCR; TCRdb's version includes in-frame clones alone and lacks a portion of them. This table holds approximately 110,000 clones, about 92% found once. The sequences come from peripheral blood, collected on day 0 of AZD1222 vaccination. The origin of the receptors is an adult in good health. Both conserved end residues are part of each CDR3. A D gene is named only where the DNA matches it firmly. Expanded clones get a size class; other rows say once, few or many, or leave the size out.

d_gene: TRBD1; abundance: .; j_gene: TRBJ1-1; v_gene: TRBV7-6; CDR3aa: CASSLARDRGAFF
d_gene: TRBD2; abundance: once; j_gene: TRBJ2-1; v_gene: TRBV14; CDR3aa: CASSQEVPPGLAGIVSYNEQFF
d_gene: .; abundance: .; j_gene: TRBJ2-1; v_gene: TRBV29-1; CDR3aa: CSVEELEGNEQFF
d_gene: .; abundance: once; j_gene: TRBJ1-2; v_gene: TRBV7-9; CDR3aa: CASSQGGGTTNYGYTF
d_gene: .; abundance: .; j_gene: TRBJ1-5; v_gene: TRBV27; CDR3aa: CASSVGYSNQPQHF
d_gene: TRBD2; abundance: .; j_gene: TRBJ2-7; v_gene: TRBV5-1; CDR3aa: CASSSSGGESRYEQYF
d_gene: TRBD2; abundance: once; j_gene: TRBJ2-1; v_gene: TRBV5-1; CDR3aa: CASSFSGTSVNEQFF
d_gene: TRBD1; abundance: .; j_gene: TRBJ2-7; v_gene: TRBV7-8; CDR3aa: CASSLEQGAQDEQYF
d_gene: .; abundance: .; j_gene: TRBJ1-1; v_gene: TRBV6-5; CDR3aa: CASRVSAGGRTEAFF
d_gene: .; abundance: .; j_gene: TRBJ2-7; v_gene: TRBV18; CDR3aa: CASSPRDRLTYEQYF
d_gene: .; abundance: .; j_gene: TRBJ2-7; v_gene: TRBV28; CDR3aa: CATRDSAYEQYF